This paragraph covers one TCR beta chain sequence. This sample is drawn from a study of blood T cells in healthy people across ages. Germline assignment: CDR1 SGHRS and CDR2 YFSETQ. The V gene end was trimmed by 7 bases and the J gene end by 6 bases; junction bases not matched to a gene: 13. The CDR3 spans 15 residues. Through a sample-barcoded 5' primer and a J-beta primer mix, a second PCR was run for roughly 7 to 12 cycles. Researchers report that each sample yielded at least 2.5 million CDR3-containing paired-end reads. Each CDR3 protein is one row after TCRdb ran MiXCR on the 5' RACE reads. The table includes approximately 730,000 distinct CDR3 sequences, around 46% detected once.

Sequenced input: blood. The chain is built from TRBV5-1 and TRBJ2-1; 7 positions match TRBD2. The origin of this receptor is a woman aged 55-70 years in good health. CDR3 loop: CASREAGDTTNEQFF. Written as DNA, the CDR3 is TGCGCCAGCCGGGAGGCGGGAGATACTACCAATGAGCAGTTCTTC.